This TCR beta chain was recorded in a study of post-analysis software for immune sequencing data. The wider study: Relapsing-remitting, secondary progressive and progressive-relapsing courses of multiple sclerosis were included. Study-level results: Controls showed significantly higher normalized Chao1 diversity than did multiple sclerosis patients. Four to six TRBV segments appeared more often in patients than in controls, and TRBV5-6, TRBV5-1 and TRBV20-1 were among these.

Comment on this clonotype: Its target is unknown.

Trimming shortened V by 1 base and J by 2 bases, and 9 bases separated the two germline ends. The CDR3 spans 14 residues. Looked up from germline, CDR1 is SGHTA and CDR2 is FQGNSA. Built from TCR beta cDNA, the libraries had unique molecular identifiers in them. Approximately 500,000 cDNA molecules were obtained per 1 to 10 million input T cells. Each CDR3 protein is one row after TCRdb ran MiXCR on the PCR reads. This sample has 550,000 to 700,000 distinct CDR3 sequences, with around 44% found just once. The sequencing sample was made of blood. This TCR was sampled from a girl aged 10 to 17 with multiple sclerosis. This sequence joins TRBV7-2 and TRBJ2-7; D tentatively reads TRBD1 or TRBD2 (5 bases each). CDR3 loop: CASSLGGPPYEQYF. The DNA of the CDR3 is TGTGCCAGCAGCTTAGGGGGACCTCCCTACGAGCAGTACTTC. Using reference TRBV7-2 and TRBJ2-7 for the parts outside the CDR3, the full variable domain is GAGVSQSPSNKVTEKGKDVELRCDPISGHTALYWYRQSLGQGLEFLIYFQGNSAPDKSGLPSDRFSAERTGGSVSTLTIQRTQQEDSAVYLCASSLGGPPYEQYFGPGTRLTVT.